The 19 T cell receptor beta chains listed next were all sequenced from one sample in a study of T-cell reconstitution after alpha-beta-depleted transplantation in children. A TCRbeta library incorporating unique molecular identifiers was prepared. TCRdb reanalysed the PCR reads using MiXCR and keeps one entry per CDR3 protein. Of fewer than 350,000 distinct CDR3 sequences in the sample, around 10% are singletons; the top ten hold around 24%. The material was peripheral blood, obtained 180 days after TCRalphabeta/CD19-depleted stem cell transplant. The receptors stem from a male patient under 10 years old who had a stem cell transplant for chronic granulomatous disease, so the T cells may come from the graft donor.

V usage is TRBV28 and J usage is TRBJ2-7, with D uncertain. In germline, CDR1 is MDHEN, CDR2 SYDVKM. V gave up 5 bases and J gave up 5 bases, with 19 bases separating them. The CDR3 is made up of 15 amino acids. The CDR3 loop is CASSPLGAPPHEQYF. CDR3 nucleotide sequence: TGTGCCAGCAGTCCATTAGGAGCCCCCCCCCACGAGCAGTACTTC.

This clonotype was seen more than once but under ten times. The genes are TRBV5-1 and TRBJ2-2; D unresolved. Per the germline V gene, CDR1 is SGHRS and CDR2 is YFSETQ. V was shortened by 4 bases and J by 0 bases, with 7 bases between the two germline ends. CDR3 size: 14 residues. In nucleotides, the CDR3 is TGCGCCAGCAGCGTCGGCGCGAACACCGGGGAGCTGTTTTTT. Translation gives CASSVGANTGELFF.

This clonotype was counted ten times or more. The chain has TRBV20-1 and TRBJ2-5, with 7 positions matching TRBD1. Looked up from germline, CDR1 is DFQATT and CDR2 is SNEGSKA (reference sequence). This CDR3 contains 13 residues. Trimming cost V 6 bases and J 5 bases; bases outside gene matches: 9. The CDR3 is CSAPPTGFETQYF. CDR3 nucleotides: TGCAGTGCCCCCCCGACAGGGTTCGAGACCCAGTACTTC.

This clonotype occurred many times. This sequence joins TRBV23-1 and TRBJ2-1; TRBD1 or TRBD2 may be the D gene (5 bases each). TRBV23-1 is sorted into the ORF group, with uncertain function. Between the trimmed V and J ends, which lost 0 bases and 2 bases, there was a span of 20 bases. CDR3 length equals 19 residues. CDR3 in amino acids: CASSQSVLGPHYAYNEQFF. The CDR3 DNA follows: TGCGCCAGCAGTCAATCCGTTTTGGGACCACACTACGCCTACAATGAGCAGTTCTTC.

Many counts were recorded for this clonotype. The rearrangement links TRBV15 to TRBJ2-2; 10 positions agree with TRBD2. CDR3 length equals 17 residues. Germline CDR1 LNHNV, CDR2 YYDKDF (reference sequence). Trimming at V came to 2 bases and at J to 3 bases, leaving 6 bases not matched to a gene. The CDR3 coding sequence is TGTGCCACCAGCAGACCCCAAGCGGGAGGGGACACCGGGGAGCTGTTTTTT. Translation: CATSRPQAGGDTGELFF.

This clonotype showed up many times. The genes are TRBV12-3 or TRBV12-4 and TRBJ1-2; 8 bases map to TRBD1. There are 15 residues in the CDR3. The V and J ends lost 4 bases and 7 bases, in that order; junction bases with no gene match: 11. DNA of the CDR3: TGTGCCAGCAGTTCGTACCGGACAGGGACCAGTGGCTACACCTTC. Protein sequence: CASSSYRTGTSGYTF.

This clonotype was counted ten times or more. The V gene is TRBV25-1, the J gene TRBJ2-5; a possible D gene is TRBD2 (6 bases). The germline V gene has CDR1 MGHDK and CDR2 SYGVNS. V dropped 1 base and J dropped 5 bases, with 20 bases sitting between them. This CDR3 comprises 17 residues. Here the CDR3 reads CASSESLIGLGGETQYF. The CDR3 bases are TGTGCCAGCAGTGAATCGCTGATAGGCCTTGGAGGGGAGACCCAGTACTTC. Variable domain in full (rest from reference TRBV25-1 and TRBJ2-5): EADIYQTPRYLVIGTGKKITLECSQTMGHDKMYWYQQDPGMELHLIHYSYGVNSTEKGDLSSESTVSRIRTEHFPLTLESARPSHTSQYLCASSESLIGLGGETQYFGPGTRLLVL.

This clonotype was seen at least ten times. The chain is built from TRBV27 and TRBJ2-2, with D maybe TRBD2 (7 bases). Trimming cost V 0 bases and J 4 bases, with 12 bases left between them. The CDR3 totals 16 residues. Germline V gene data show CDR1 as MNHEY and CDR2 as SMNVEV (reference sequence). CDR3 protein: CASSLSGGPVTGELFF. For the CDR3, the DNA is TGTGCCAGCAGTTTATCGGGGGGGCCGGTCACCGGGGAGCTGTTTTTT.

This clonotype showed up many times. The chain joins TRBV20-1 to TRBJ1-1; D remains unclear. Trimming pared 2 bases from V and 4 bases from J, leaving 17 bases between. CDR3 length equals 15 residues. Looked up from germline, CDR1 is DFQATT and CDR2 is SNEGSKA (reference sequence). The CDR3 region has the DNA TGCAGTGCTAGACCCGAAGGCCGGCGGGTCACTGAAGCTTTCTTT. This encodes CSARPEGRRVTEAFF.

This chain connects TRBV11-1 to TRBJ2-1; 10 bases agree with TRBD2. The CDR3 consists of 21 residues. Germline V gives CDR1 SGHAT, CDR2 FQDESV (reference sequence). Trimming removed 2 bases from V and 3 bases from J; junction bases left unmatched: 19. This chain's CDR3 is CASSLRFGSSGSLKDYNEQFF. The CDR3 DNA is TGTGCCAGCAGCTTACGCTTTGGGTCTAGCGGGAGTCTGAAGGACTACAATGAGCAGTTCTTC.

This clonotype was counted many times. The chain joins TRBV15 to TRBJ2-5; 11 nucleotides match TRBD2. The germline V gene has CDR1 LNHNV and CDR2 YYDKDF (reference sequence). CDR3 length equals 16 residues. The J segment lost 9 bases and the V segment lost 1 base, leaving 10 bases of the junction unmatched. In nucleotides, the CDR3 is TGTGCCACCAGCAGAGTTAGCGGGAGGGGGGCCTGGGCCCAGTACTTC. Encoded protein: CATSRVSGRGAWAQYF. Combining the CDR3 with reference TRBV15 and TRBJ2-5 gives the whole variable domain DAMVIQNPRYQVTQFGKPVTLSCSQTLNHNVMYWYQQKSSQAPKLLFHYYDKDFNNEADTPDNFQSRRPNTSFCFLDIRSPGLGDTAMYLCATSRVSGRGAWAQYFGPGTRLLVL.

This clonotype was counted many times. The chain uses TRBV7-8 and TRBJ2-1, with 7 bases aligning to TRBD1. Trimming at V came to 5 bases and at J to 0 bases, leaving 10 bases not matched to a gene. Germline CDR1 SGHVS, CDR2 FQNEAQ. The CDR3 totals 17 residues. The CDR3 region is CASSPHRGPSSYNEQFF. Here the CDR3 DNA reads TGTGCCAGCAGCCCTCACAGGGGACCCAGCTCCTACAATGAGCAGTTCTTC. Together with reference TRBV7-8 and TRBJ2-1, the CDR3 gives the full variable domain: GAGVSQSPRYKVAKRGQDVALRCDPISGHVSLFWYQQALGQGPEFLTYFQNEAQLDKSGLPSDRFFAERPEGSVSTLKIQRTQQEDSAVYLCASSPHRGPSSYNEQFFGPGTRLTVL.

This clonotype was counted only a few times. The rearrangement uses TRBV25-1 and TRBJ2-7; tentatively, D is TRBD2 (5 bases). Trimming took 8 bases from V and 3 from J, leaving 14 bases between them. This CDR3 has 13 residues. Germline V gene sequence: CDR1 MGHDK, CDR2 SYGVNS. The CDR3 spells CASQGSFHYEQYF. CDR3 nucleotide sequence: TGTGCCAGCCAAGGGAGCTTCCACTACGAGCAGTACTTC.

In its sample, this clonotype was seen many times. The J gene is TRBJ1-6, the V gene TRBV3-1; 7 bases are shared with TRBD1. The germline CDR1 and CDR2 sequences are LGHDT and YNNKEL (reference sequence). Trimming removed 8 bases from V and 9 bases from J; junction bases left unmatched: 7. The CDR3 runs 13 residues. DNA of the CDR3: TGTGCCAGCTCGGACAGGAGCCCTTCACCCCTCCACTTT. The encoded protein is CASSDRSPSPLHF.

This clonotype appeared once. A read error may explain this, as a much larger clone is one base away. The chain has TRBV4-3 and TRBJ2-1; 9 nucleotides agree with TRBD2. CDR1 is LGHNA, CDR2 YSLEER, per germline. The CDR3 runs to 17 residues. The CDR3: CASSQDPPSGAYNEQLF. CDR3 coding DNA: TGCGCCAGCAGCCAAGATCCCCCTAGCGGGGCATACAATGAGCAGTTGTTC.

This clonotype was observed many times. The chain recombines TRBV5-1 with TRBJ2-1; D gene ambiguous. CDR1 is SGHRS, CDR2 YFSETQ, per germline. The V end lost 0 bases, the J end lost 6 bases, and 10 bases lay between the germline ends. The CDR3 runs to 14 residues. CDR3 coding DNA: TGCGCCAGCAGCTTGGGAGGAGTCCCCAATGAGCAGTTCTTC. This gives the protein CASSLGGVPNEQFF.

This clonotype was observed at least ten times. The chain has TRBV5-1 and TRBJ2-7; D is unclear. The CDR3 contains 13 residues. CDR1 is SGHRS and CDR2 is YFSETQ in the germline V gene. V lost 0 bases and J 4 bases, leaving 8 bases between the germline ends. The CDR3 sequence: CASSLDGWYEQYF. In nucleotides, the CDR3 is TGCGCCAGCAGCTTGGACGGTTGGTACGAGCAGTACTTC.

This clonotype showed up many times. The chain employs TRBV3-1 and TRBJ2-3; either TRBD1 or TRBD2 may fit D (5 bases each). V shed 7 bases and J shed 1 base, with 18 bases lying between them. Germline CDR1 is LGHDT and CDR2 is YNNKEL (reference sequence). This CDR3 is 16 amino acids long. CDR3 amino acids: CASTPTLGAGTDTQYF. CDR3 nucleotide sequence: TGTGCCAGCACCCCCACGCTCGGGGCTGGCACAGATACGCAGTATTTT.

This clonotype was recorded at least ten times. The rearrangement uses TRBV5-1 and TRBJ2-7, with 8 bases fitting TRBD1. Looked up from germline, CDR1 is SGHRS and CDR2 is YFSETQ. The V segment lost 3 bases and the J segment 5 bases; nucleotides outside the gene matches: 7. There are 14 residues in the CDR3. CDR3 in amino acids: CASSSDRGAHEQYF. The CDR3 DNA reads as TGCGCCAGCAGCTCTGACAGGGGCGCCCACGAGCAGTACTTC.